This TCR beta chain was recorded in a study of T cells expressing NK-cell markers. Study background: Sorted CD3+CD56-NKG2C+, CD3+CD56+NKG2C+ and CD3+CD56+NKG2C- T cells supplied the TCR beta repertoires. In the group of eight sequenced donors, seven were HCMV-seropositive and one was seronegative.

Study-wide results and caveats: The study left the HCMV specificity of expanded NKG2C+ T cell clones unresolved. These same clonotypes (in several donors) also led the CD3+CD56-NKG2C+ fraction.

This CDR3 comprises 17 residues. Details on this clonotype: What it recognizes is unknown.

TCRdb reanalyzed the 5' RACE reads and collapses them to one entry per CDR3 protein, without DNA. Its listing shows about half a million distinct CDR3 sequences. This TCR was recovered from a woman between 45 and 65 years old in good health. The sample taken for sequencing was blood T cells: a sorted CD56 or NKG2C T cell subset, CD4+ or CD8+ T cells, or bulk PBMC T cells (not recorded which). The J gene is TRBJ1-5, the V gene TRBV21-1. TRBV21-1 constitutes a pseudogene. This chain's CDR3 is CASSKDGGRGQRVAQHF.